This is a list of T cell receptor beta chains from one sample in a study of T cell responses to AZD1222 COVID-19 vaccine. Sequencing used immunoSEQ multiplex PCR; TCRdb keeps in-frame clones, though not all of them. The sample includes roughly 150,000 clones, approximately 89% of them seen just once. The sample in question was peripheral blood, obtained 28 days after the second AZD1222 dose. The receptors shown here come from an adult who received the AZD1222 COVID-19 vaccine. Each CDR3 is given with its conserved first and last residue. A D gene is named only where the DNA matches it firmly. The size field is filled for only some rows; it gives once, few, many or a size class.

j_gene: TRBJ1-2
abundance: -
d_gene: -
v_gene: TRBV6-5
CDR3nt: TGTGCCAGCAGGGAGGGACGGAACTATGGCTACACCTTC
CDR3aa: CASREGRNYGYTF

j_gene: TRBJ2-7
abundance: -
d_gene: TRBD2
v_gene: TRBV27
CDR3nt: TGTGCCAGCAATAATCAGGCGGGGGGGTACGAGCAGTACTTC
CDR3aa: CASNNQAGGYEQYF

j_gene: TRBJ2-5
abundance: -
d_gene: -
v_gene: TRBV2
CDR3nt: TGTGCCAGCAGTGATGTGGGTCAAGAGACCCAGTACTTC
CDR3aa: CASSDVGQETQYF

j_gene: TRBJ2-7
abundance: -
d_gene: -
v_gene: TRBV10-3
CDR3nt: TGTGCCATCAGTGACCCCGGGCAGGGCTACGAGCAGTACTTC
CDR3aa: CAISDPGQGYEQYF

j_gene: TRBJ1-5
abundance: -
d_gene: -
v_gene: TRBV18
CDR3nt: TGTGCCAGCTCACCAGTGACCTCTCTTAGCAATCAGCCCCAGCATTTT
CDR3aa: CASSPVTSLSNQPQHF

j_gene: TRBJ2-1
abundance: once
d_gene: TRBD1
v_gene: TRBV9
CDR3nt: TGTGCCAGCAGCGACGGGACAGGGTTTCGCGAGCAGTTCTTC
CDR3aa: CASSDGTGFREQFF

j_gene: TRBJ1-2
abundance: -
d_gene: TRBD1
v_gene: TRBV6-2/TRBV6-3
CDR3nt: TGTGCCAGCAGCCAACAGGGGTTTGGCTACACCTTC
CDR3aa: CASSQQGFGYTF

j_gene: TRBJ2-7
abundance: -
d_gene: -
v_gene: TRBV12-3/TRBV12-4
CDR3nt: TGTGCCAGCAGCCCCGGGGGTTCCTACGAGCAGTACTTC
CDR3aa: CASSPGGSYEQYF

j_gene: TRBJ1-4
abundance: -
d_gene: TRBD1
v_gene: TRBV11-2
CDR3nt: TGTGCCAGCAGCCCAGGGACAGGGGGCGAAAAACTGTTTTTT
CDR3aa: CASSPGTGGEKLFF

j_gene: TRBJ2-7
abundance: -
d_gene: -
v_gene: TRBV7-9
CDR3nt: TGTGCCAGCAGCCCTAACTACGAGCAGTACTTC
CDR3aa: CASSPNYEQYF

j_gene: TRBJ1-2
abundance: -
d_gene: -
v_gene: TRBV19
CDR3nt: TGTGCCAGTAGTATAAAGACAGACCTTGAGGGTGGCTACACCTTC
CDR3aa: CASSIKTDLEGGYTF

j_gene: TRBJ1-4
abundance: -
d_gene: TRBD1
v_gene: TRBV27
CDR3nt: TGTGCCAGCAGTTCTCAGGGGGCCGCTCCTTTGGGCCTGTTTTTT
CDR3aa: CASSSQGAAPLGLFF

j_gene: TRBJ1-1
abundance: once
d_gene: -
v_gene: TRBV21-1
CDR3nt: TGTGCCAGCAGCGAATTAGTAGGGGAATATATTTACACTGAAGCTTTCTTT
CDR3aa: CASSELVGEYIYTEAFF

j_gene: TRBJ1-5
abundance: -
d_gene: -
v_gene: TRBV27
CDR3nt: TGTGCCAGCAGTTTATCGTTAGTTCAGCCCCAGCATTTT
CDR3aa: CASSLSLVQPQHF

j_gene: TRBJ2-3
abundance: -
d_gene: -
v_gene: TRBV5-4
CDR3nt: TGTGCCAGCAGCTTGTTTGGTAAGCTCACAGATACGCAGTATTTT
CDR3aa: CASSLFGKLTDTQYF

j_gene: TRBJ2-1
abundance: once
d_gene: -
v_gene: TRBV6-5
CDR3nt: TGTGCCAGCAGCAACCGCCTGGGGAGTGAGCAGTTCTTC
CDR3aa: CASSNRLGSEQFF

j_gene: TRBJ2-3
abundance: -
d_gene: TRBD2
v_gene: TRBV14
CDR3nt: TGTGCCAGCAGCCAAGTAGGTCTAGCGGGGGGGCCAGATACGCAGTATTTT
CDR3aa: CASSQVGLAGGPDTQYF

j_gene: TRBJ1-1
abundance: -
d_gene: -
v_gene: TRBV6-1
CDR3nt: TGTGCCAGCAGGCGGACGGAGAACACTGAAGCTTTCTTT
CDR3aa: CASRRTENTEAFF

j_gene: TRBJ1-1
abundance: -
d_gene: -
v_gene: TRBV27
CDR3nt: TGTGCCAGCAGTTTATCGGGGGTAGGCACTGAAGCTTTCTTT
CDR3aa: CASSLSGVGTEAFF

j_gene: TRBJ2-3
abundance: once
d_gene: -
v_gene: TRBV7-2
CDR3nt: TGTGCCAGCAGCTTAGGCCCCGTGGGCCCCACAGATACGCAGTATTTT
CDR3aa: CASSLGPVGPTDTQYF

j_gene: TRBJ2-6
abundance: -
d_gene: TRBD1
v_gene: TRBV7-3
CDR3nt: TGTGCCAGCAGCTGGTCAGGGGGAACTGGGGCCAACGTCCTGACTTTC
CDR3aa: CASSWSGGTGANVLTF

j_gene: TRBJ1-1
abundance: -
d_gene: -
v_gene: TRBV5-1
CDR3nt: TGCGCCAGCAGCGCTGACGGACCCCCCCACACTGAAGCTTTCTTT
CDR3aa: CASSADGPPHTEAFF

j_gene: TRBJ1-4
abundance: -
d_gene: -
v_gene: TRBV9
CDR3nt: TGTGCCAGCAGCGAAGGAAATGGAAAACTGTTTTTT
CDR3aa: CASSEGNGKLFF

j_gene: TRBJ2-7
abundance: -
d_gene: TRBD1
v_gene: TRBV5-1
CDR3nt: TGCGCCAGCACTCCGGACAGGGCCATCTCCTACGAGCAGTACTTC
CDR3aa: CASTPDRAISYEQYF

j_gene: TRBJ1-2
abundance: -
d_gene: -
v_gene: TRBV7-2
CDR3nt: TGTGCCAGCAGCTCCAGGACAGCCTTGGGGAATGATGGCTACACCTTC
CDR3aa: CASSSRTALGNDGYTF

j_gene: TRBJ1-1
abundance: -
d_gene: -
v_gene: TRBV19
CDR3nt: TGTGCCAGCCCGTCGAACACTGAAGCTTTCTTT
CDR3aa: CASPSNTEAFF

j_gene: TRBJ2-2
abundance: -
d_gene: -
v_gene: TRBV28
CDR3nt: TGTGCCAGCAGTTTATCGACGGACTTCCGAGGCAGGGAGCTGTTTTTT
CDR3aa: CASSLSTDFRGRELFF

j_gene: TRBJ1-3
abundance: -
d_gene: TRBD1
v_gene: TRBV10-3
CDR3nt: TGTGCCATCAGTGACAAAGACAGGGGAGTCCCTGGAAACACCATATATTTT
CDR3aa: CAISDKDRGVPGNTIYF

j_gene: TRBJ2-7
abundance: -
d_gene: TRBD1
v_gene: TRBV7-2
CDR3nt: TGTGCCAGCAGCTTAGTGGGACAGGGGGCTTCCTACGAGCAGTACTTC
CDR3aa: CASSLVGQGASYEQYF

j_gene: TRBJ1-5
abundance: -
d_gene: -
v_gene: TRBV15
CDR3nt: TGTGCCACCACGATAGGGAATAGCAATCAGCCCCAGCATTTT
CDR3aa: CATTIGNSNQPQHF

j_gene: TRBJ2-5
abundance: -
d_gene: TRBD2
v_gene: TRBV27
CDR3nt: TGTGCCAGCAGTCCCGTACTAGCGGGAGGGCCGGAGACCCAGTACTTC
CDR3aa: CASSPVLAGGPETQYF

j_gene: TRBJ1-1
abundance: -
d_gene: -
v_gene: TRBV5-4
CDR3nt: TGTGCCAGCAGCTTCCCCAGGGACACTGAAGCTTTCTTT
CDR3aa: CASSFPRDTEAFF

j_gene: TRBJ1-2
abundance: few
d_gene: -
v_gene: TRBV4-1
CDR3nt: TGCGCCAGCAGCCAAGATGGGGGGATGGGAGGCTACACCTTC
CDR3aa: CASSQDGGMGGYTF

j_gene: TRBJ1-3
abundance: -
d_gene: -
v_gene: TRBV5-6
CDR3nt: TGTGCCAGCAGCTTGCCCCACCATAACTCTGGAAACACCATATATTTT
CDR3aa: CASSLPHHNSGNTIYF

j_gene: TRBJ1-2
abundance: -
d_gene: -
v_gene: TRBV5-1
CDR3nt: TGCGCCAGCAGCTTGGTGGTCGACCCGGGACGGAACTATGGCTACACCTTC
CDR3aa: CASSLVVDPGRNYGYTF

j_gene: TRBJ1-5
abundance: -
d_gene: -
v_gene: TRBV27
CDR3nt: TGTGCCAGCAGTTTAAAGGGCGGGGCAACACGACGGAATCAGCCCCAGCATTTT
CDR3aa: CASSLKGGATRRNQPQHF